This T cell receptor (beta chain) was obtained from a study of T-cell reconstitution after alpha-beta-depleted transplantation in children. Unique molecular identifiers were used to barcode this TCRbeta library. MiXCR, run by TCRdb on the PCR reads, gives a single entry per CDR3 protein. Here the sample spans a few hundred thousand distinct CDR3 sequences, roughly 7.1% being singletons. Study-level findings and limits: By about two months after transplant, alpha-beta T cells reportedly arose from several hundred graft clones that had expanded.

This clonotype appeared many times. Its matching antigen is unknown. In germline, CDR1 is DFQATT, CDR2 SNEGSKA (reference sequence). The ends lost 3 bases at V and 13 bases at J; junction bases unmatched: 13. The CDR3 totals 14 residues. The sequence was collected from a boy younger than 10 with acute lymphoblastic leukemia, due to receive a stem cell transplant. V gene TRBV20-1 combines with J gene TRBJ2-5, with 11 positions matching TRBD2. Source: PBMCs, taken before TCRalphabeta/CD19-depleted stem cell transplant. The CDR3 protein is CSASASGGPFSWYF. CDR3 nucleotide sequence: TGCAGTGCTAGCGCTAGCGGGGGGCCCTTCTCGTGGTACTTC.